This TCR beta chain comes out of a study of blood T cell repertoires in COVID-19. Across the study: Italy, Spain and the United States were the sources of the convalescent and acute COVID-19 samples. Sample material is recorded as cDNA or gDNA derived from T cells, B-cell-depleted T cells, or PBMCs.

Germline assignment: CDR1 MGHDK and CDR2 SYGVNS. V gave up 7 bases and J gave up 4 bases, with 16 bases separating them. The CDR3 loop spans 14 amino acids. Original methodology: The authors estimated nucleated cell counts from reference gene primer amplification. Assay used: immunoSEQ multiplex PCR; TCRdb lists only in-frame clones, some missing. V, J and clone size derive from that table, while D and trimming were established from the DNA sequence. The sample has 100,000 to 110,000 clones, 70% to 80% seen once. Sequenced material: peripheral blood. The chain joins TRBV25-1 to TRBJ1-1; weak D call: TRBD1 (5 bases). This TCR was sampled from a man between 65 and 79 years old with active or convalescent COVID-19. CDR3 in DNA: TGTGCCAGCACCGAAACAAGGGGAGGCACTGAAGCTTTCTTT. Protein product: CASTETRGGTEAFF.